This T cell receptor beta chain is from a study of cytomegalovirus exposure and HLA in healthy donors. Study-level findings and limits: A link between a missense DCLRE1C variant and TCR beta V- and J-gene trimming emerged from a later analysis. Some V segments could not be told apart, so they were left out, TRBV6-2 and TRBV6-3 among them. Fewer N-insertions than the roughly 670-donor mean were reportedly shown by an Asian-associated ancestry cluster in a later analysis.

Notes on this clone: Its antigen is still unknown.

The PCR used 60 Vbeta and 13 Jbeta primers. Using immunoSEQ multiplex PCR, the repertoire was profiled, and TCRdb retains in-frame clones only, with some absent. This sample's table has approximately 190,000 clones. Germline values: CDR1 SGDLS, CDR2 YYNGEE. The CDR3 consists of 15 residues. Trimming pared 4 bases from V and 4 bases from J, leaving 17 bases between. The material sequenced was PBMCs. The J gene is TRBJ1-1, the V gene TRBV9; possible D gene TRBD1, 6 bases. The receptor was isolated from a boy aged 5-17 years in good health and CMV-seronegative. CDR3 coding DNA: TGTGCCAGCAGCCAGGGGTGGGGGGGGCTCACTGAAGCTTTCTTT. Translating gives CASSQGWGGLTEAFF.